This TCR beta chain derives from a study of T cells in Graves' hyperthyroidism and ophthalmopathy. Overall study findings and caveats: Expanded thyroid clonotypes (above 0.001) were mostly also found in blood. In simple terms, a model built on 13 V-J features told ophthalmopathy apart from stable hyperthyroidism. Ophthalmopathy was predicted by the model a median of approximately 6 months ahead of onset.

TCR beta CDR3 regions were amplified from RNA. The HTBI primer set drove a first-round RT-PCR of the TCR CDR3. A single record per CDR3 protein comes from TCRdb applying MiXCR to the multiplex PCR reads. The table includes 600,000 or so distinct CDR3 sequences, around 15% detected once. The CDR3 consists of 16 residues. Per germline, CDR1 SGHTA and CDR2 FQGNSA. The V gene lost 2 bases and the J gene lost 5 bases, with 15 bases spanning the gap. In making diagnoses, clinical symptoms, serum thyroxine and TRAb, thyroid ultrasound and orbital computed tomography were all used. There are many counts of this clonotype. What it binds is not known.

This rearrangement joins TRBV7-2 to TRBJ2-2; possible D gene TRBD2, 6 bases. The sequenced sample was blood. The sequence was collected from a woman in her 50s with Graves' ophthalmopathy. The CDR3 is CASSLITGALTGELFF. The DNA for the CDR3 is TGTGCCAGCAGCTTAATCACGGGAGCACTTACCGGGGAGCTGTTTTTT.